This TCR beta chain was obtained from a study of blood T cell repertoires in COVID-19. The overall study: Specimens from acute and convalescent COVID-19 originated in the United States, Italy and Spain.

The V gene lost 0 bases and the J gene lost 0 bases, with 18 bases spanning the gap. The germline V gene encodes CDR1 SGHTA and CDR2 FQGNSA. The CDR3 length is 18 residues. Original handling: The assay estimated nucleated cells by amplifying reference gene primers. TCRdb's copy holds only in-frame clones and misses some; the assay was immunoSEQ multiplex PCR. The V and J calls and clone size are taken from that table; D and trimming were inferred from the DNA. The sample has 190,000 or so clones, more than 75% seen once. The specimen sequenced was peripheral blood. The sequence derives from a man between 40 and 49 years old with active or convalescent COVID-19. The V call is TRBV7-2, the J call TRBJ2-7, with a possible D match to TRBD2 (6 bases). The DNA of the CDR3 is TGTGCCAGCAGCTTAGCGCTAGGAGGGGACTCCTTCTCCTACGAGCAGTACTTC. This gives the protein CASSLALGGDSFSYEQYF. Complete variable domain (other parts from reference TRBV7-2 and TRBJ2-7): GAGVSQSPSNKVTEKGKDVELRCDPISGHTALYWYRQSLGQGLEFLIYFQGNSAPDKSGLPSDRFSAERTGGSVSTLTIQRTQQEDSAVYLCASSLALGGDSFSYEQYFGPGTRLTVT.